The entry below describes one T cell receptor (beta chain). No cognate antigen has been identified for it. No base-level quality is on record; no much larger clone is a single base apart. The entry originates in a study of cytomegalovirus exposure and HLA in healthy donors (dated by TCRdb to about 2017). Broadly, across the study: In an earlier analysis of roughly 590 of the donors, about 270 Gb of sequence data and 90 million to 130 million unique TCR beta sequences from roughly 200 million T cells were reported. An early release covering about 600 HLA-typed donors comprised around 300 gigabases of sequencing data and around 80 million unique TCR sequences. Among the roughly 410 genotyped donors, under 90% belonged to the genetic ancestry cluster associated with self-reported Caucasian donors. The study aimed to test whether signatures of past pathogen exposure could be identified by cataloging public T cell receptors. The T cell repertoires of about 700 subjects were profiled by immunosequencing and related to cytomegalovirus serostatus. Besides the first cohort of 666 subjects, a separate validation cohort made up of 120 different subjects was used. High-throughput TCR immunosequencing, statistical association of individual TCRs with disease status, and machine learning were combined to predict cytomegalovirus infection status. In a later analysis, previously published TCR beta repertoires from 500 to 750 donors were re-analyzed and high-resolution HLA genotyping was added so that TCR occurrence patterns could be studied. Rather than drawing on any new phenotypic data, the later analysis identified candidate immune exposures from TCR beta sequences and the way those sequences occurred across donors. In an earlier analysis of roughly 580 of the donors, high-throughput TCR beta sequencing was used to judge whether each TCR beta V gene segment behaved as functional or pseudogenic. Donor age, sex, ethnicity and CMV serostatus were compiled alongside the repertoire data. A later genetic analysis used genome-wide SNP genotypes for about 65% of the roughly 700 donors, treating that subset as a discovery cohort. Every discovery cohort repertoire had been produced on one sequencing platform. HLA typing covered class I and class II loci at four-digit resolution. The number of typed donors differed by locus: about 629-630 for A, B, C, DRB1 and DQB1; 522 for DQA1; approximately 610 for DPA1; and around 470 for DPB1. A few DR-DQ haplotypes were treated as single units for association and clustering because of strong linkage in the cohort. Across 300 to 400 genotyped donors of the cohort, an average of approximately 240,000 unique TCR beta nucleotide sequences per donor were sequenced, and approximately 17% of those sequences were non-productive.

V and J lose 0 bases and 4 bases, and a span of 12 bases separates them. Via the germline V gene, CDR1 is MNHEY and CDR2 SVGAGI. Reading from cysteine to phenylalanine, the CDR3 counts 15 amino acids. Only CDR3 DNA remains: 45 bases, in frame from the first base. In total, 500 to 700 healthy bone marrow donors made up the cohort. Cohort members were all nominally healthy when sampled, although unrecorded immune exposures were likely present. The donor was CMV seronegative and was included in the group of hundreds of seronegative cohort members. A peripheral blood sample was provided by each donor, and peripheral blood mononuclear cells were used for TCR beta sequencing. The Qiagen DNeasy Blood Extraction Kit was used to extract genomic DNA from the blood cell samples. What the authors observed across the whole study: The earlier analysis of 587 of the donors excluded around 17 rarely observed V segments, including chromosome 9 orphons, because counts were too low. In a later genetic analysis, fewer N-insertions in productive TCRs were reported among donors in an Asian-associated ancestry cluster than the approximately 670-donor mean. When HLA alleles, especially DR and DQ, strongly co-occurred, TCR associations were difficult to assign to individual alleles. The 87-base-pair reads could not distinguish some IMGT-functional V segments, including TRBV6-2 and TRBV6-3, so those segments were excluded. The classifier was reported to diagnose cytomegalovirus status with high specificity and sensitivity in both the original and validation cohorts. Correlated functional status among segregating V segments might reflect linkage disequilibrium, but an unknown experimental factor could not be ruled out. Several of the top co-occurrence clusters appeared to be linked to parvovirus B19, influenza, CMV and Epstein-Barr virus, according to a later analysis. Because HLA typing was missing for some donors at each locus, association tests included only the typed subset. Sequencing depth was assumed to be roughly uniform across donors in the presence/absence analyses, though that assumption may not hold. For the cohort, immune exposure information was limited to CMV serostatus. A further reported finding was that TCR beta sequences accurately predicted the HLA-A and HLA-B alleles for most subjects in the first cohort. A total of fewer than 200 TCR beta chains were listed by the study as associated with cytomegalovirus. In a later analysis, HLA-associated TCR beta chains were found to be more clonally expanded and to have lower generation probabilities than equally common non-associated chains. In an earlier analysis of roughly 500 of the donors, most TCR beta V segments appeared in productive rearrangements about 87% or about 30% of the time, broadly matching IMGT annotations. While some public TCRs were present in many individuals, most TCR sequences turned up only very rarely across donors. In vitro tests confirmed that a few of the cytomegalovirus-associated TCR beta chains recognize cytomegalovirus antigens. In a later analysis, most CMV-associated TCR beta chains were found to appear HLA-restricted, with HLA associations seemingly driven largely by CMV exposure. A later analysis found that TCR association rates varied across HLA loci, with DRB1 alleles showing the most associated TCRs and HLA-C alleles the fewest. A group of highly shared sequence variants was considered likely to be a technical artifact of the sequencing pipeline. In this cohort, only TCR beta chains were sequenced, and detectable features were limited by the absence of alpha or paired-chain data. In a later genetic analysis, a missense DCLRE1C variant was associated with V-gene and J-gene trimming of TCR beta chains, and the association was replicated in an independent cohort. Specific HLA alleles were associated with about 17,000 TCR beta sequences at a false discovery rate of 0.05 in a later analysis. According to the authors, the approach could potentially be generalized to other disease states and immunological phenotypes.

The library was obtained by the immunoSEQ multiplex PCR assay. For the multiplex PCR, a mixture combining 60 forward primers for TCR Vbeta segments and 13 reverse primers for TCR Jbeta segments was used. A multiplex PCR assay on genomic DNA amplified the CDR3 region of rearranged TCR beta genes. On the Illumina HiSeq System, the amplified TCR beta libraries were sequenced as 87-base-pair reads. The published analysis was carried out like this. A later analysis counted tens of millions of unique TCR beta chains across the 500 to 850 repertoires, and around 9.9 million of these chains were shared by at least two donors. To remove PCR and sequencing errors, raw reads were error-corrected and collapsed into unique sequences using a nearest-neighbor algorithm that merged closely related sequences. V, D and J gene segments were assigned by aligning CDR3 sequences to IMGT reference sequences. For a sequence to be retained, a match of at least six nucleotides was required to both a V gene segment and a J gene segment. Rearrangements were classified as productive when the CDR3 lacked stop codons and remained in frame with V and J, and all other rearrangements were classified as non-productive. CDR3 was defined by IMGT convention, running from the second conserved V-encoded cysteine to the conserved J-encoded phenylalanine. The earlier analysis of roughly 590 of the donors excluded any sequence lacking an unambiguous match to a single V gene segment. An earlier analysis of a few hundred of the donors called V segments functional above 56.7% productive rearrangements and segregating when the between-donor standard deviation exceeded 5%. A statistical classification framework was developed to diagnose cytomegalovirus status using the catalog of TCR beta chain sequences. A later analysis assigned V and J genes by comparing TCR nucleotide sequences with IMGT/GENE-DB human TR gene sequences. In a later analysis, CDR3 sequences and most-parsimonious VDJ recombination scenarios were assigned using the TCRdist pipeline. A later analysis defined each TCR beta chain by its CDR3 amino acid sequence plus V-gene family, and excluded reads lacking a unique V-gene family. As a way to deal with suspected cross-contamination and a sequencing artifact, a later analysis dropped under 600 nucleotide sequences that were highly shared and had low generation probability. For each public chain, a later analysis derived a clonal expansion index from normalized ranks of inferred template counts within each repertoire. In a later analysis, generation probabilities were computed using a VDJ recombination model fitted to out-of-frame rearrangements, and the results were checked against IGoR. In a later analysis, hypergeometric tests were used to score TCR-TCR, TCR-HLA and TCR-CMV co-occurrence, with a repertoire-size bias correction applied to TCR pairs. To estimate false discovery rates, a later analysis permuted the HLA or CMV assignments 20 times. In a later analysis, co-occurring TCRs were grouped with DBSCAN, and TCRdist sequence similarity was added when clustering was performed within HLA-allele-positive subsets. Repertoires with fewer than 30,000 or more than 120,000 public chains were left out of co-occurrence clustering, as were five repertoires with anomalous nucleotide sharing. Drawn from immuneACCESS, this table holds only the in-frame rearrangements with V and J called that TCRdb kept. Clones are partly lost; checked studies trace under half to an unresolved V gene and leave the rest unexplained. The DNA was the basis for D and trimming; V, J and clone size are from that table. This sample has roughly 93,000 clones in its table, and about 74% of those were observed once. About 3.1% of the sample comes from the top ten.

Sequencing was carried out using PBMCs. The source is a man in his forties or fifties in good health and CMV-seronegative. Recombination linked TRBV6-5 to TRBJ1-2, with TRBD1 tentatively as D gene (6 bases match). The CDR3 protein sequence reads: CASSYSLGRGYGYTF. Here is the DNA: TGTGCCAGCAGTTACTCGTTAGGCAGGGGCTATGGCTACACCTTC.